The T cell receptor (beta chain) under discussion was sequenced for a study of blood T cell repertoires in COVID-19. V dropped 5 bases and J dropped 1 base, with 22 bases sitting between them. In germline, CDR1 is KGHDR, CDR2 SFDVKD. CDR3 length: 18 residues. Original processing notes: Counts of nucleated cells, estimated from reference gene primer amplification, were obtained. The data were produced by immunoSEQ multiplex PCR, yet TCRdb's version contains in-frame clones alone and is incomplete. That table gives V, J and clone size, and the DNA gave D and trimming. The table lists about 200,000 clones, 80% of them singletons.

The receptor comes from a human donor in a cohort sampled during active COVID-19. The chain combines TRBV24-1 with TRBJ1-1; D perhaps matches TRBD1 (6 bases). The sequenced sample was peripheral blood. CDR3 protein: CATSVRDTFIDWNTEAFF. The CDR3 DNA reads as TGTGCCACCAGTGTCAGGGACACGTTTATCGACTGGAACACTGAAGCTTTCTTT.